Included here is one TCR beta chain sequence, with context. In germline, CDR1 is SGHTA, CDR2 FQGNSA. The V gene lost 1 base and the J gene lost 10 bases, with 14 bases spanning the gap. The CDR3 totals 15 residues. The sort gate was single viable CD3+CD4+CD8-CD45RO+ cells for memory CD4+ T cells. Authors' methods: After removing out-of-frame reads, 2,204,828 distinct TCRbeta sequences remained. Here immunoSEQ multiplex PCR was the method, and the copy in TCRdb shows in-frame clones only, minus some. V and J calls and clone size are copied from that table; D and trimming were computed from the DNA. The sample records about 40,000 clones, roughly 79% being singletons. These data are taken from a study of memory CD4+ T cells and cytomegalovirus serostatus. As for the study in general: Of the healthy Belgian adults, 9 or 10 were CMV seropositive and about 24 seronegative.

This sequence was found in an adult in good health and CMV-seronegative. Sequenced material: memory CD4+ T cells from blood. This chain connects TRBV7-2 to TRBJ1-6, with D perhaps matching TRBD1 (6 bases). CDR3 sequence reads: CASSLDRAVPSPLHF. CDR3 DNA: TGTGCCAGCAGCTTAGACAGGGCCGTACCCTCACCCCTCCACTTT.